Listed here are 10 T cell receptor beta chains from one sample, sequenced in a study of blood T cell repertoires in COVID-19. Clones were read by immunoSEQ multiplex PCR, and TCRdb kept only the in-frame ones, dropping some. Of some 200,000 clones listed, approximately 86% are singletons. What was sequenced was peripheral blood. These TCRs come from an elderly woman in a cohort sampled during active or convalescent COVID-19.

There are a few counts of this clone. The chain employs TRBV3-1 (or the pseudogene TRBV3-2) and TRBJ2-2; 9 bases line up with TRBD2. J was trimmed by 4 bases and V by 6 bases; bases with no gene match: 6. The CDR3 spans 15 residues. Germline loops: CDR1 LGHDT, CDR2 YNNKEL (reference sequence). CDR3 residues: CASSLSGSPTGELFF. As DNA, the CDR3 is TGTGCCAGCAGTCTTAGCGGGAGCCCCACCGGGGAGCTGTTTTTT.

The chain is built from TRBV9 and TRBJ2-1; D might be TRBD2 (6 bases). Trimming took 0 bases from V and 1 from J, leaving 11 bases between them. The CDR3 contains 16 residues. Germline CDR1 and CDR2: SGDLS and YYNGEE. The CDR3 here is CASSVEGRGSYNEQFF. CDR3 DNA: TGTGCCAGCAGCGTAGAGGGGCGGGGATCCTACAATGAGCAGTTCTTC.

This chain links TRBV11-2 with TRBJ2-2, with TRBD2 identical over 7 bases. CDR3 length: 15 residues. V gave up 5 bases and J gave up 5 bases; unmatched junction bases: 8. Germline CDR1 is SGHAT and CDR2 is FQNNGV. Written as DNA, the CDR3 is TGTGCCAGCAGCCTACCGAGGACTAGGACCGGGGAGCTGTTTTTT. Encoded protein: CASSLPRTRTGELFF. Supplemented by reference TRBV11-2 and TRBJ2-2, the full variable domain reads EAGVAQSPRYKIIEKRQSVAFWCNPISGHATLYWYQQILGQGPKLLIQFQNNGVVDDSQLPKDRFSAERLKGVDSTLKIQPAKLEDSAVYLCASSLPRTRTGELFFGEGSRLTVL.

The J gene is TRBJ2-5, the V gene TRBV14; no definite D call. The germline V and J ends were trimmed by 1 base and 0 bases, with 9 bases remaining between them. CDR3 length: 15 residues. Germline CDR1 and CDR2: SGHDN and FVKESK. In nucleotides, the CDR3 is TGTGCCAGCAGCCAAGTCGGCAGGAACCAAGAGACCCAGTACTTC. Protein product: CASSQVGRNQETQYF.

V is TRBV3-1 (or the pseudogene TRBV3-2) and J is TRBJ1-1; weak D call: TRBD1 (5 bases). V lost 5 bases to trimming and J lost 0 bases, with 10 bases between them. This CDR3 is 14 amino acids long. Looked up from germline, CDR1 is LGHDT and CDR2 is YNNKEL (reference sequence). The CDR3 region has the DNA TGTGCCAGCAGCTTACGCAGGGTGAACACTGAAGCTTTCTTT. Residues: CASSLRRVNTEAFF.

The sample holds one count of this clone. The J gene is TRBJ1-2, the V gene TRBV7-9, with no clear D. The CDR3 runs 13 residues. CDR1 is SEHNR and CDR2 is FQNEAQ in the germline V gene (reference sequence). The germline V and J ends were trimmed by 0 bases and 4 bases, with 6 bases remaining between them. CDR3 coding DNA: TGTGCCAGCAGCTTAGCTGAGCTCTATGGCTACACCTTC. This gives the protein CASSLAELYGYTF.

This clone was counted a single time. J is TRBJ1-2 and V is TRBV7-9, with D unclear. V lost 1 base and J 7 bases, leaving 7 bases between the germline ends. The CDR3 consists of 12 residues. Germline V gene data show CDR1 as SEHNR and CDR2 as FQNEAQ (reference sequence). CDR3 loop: CASSLGAAGYTF. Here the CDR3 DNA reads TGTGCCAGCAGCTTAGGGGCAGCTGGCTACACCTTC.

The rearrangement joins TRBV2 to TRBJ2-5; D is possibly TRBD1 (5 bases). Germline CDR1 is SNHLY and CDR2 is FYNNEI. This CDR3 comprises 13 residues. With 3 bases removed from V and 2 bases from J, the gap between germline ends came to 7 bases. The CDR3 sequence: CASSDRVQETQYF. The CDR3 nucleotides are TGTGCCAGCAGTGACAGGGTACAAGAGACCCAGTACTTC.

CDR3 DNA: TGTGCCAGCAGTGACGAGGGACTAGCGGGAGTGGATGAGCAGTTCTTC. Translating it yields CASSDEGLAGVDEQFF. The rearrangement links TRBV6-1 to TRBJ2-1; 14 bases are shared with TRBD2. The CDR3 consists of 16 residues. Germline V CDR1 and CDR2: MNHNS, SASEGT. With 3 bases clipped from V and 8 bases from J, the junction kept 6 bases outside the gene matches.

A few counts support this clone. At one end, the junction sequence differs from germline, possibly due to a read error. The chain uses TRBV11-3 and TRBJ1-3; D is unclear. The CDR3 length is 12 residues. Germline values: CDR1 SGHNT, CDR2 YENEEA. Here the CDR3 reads CASSRVGDTIYF. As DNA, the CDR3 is TGTGCCAGCAGCCGCGTTGGAGACACCATATATTTT.